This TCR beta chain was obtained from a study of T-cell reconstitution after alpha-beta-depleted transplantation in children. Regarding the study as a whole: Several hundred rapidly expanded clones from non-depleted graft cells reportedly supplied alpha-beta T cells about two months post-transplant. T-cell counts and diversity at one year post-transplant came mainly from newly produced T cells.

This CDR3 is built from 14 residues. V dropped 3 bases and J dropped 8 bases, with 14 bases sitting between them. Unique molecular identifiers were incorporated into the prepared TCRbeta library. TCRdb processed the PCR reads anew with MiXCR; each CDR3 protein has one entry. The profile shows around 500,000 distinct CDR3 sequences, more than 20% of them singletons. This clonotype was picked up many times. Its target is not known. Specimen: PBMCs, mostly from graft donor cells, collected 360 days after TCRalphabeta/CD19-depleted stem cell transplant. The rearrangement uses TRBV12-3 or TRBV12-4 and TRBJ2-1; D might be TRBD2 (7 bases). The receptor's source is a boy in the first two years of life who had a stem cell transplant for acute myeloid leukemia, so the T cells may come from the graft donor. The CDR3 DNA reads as TGTGCCAGCAGTTTTGGAGGGGGGGCCGATGAGCAGTTCTTC. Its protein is CASSFGGGADEQFF.